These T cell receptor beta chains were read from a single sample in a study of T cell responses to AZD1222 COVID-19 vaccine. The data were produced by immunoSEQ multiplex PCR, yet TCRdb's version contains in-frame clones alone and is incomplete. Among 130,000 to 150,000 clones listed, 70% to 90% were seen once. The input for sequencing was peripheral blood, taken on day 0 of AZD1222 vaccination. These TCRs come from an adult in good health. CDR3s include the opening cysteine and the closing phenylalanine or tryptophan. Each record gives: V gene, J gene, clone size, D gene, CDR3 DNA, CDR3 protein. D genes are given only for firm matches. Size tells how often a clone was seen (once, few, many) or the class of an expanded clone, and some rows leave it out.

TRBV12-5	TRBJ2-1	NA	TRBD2	TGTGCTAGTGGTTTGGTACGTCTAGCGGGAGGGAGATACAATGAGCAGTTCTTC	CASGLVRLAGGRYNEQFF
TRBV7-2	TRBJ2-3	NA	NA	TGTGCCAGCAGCAAACTGATCAATACGCAGTATTTT	CASSKLINTQYF
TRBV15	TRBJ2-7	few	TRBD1	TGTGCCACCAGCAGAGCGATGGACAGGGTTGCCGAGCAGTACTTC	CATSRAMDRVAEQYF
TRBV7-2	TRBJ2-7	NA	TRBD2	TGTGCCAGCAGCGTAACCGGGACTACCGTTTACGAGCAGTACTTC	CASSVTGTTVYEQYF
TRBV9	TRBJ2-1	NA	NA	TGTGCCAGCAGCGTAGGAGACAGCTCCTACAATGAGCAGTTCTTC	CASSVGDSSYNEQFF
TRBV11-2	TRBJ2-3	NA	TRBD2	TGTGCCAGCAGCCCCCTTCCGGGACTAGCGGCCACAGATACGCAGTATTTT	CASSPLPGLAATDTQYF
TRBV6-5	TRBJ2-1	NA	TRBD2	TGTGCCAGCAGGGCTAGCGGTGACAATGAGCAGTTCTTC	CASRASGDNEQFF
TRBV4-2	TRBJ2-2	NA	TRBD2	TGTGCCGGCACCCAATTGGCTAGCGGGAACACCGGGGAGCTGTTTTTT	CAGTQLASGNTGELFF
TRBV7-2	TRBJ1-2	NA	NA	TGTGCCAGCAGCTTAGGGGGGCCGGGACTCTATGGCTACACCTTC	CASSLGGPGLYGYTF
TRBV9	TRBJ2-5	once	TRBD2	TGTGCCAGCAGCGTAGACTCTGGGACTAGCGGAGAGACCCAGTACTTC	CASSVDSGTSGETQYF
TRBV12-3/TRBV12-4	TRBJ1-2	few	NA	TGTGCCAGCAGTTTCGGAGACTATGGCTACACCTTC	CASSFGDYGYTF
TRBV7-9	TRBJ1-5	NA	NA	TGTGCCAGCAGCACGGGACCGAATCAGCCCCAGCATTTT	CASSTGPNQPQHF
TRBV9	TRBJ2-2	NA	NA	TGTGCCAGCAGCGTAGCTGATGGGGCCACCGGGGAGCTGTTTTTT	CASSVADGATGELFF
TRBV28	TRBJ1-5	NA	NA	TGTGCCAGCAGTCTCCCTTTTGGTGGGGATAGCAATCAGCCCCAGCATTTT	CASSLPFGGDSNQPQHF
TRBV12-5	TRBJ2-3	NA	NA	TGTGCTAGTGGTTTGGTAGCGGACGGACGTACAGCTCCAGATACGCAGTATTTT	CASGLVADGRTAPDTQYF
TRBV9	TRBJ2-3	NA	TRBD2	TGTGCCAGCACATCAGGGACTAGCGGGAGTACAGATACGCAGTATTTT	CASTSGTSGSTDTQYF
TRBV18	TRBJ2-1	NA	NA	TGTGCCAGCTCACCAGATCCCTTCCGGGTTTACAATGAGCAGTTCTTC	CASSPDPFRVYNEQFF
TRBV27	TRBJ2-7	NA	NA	TGTGCCAGCAGTATGACTTTTAACTACGAGCAGTACTTC	CASSMTFNYEQYF
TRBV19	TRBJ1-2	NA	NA	TGTGCCAGTAGTATAAATCGCCTGGGCCCGTACACCTTC	CASSINRLGPYTF
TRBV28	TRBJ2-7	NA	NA	TGTGCCAGCACCGTAGCGGGACAGCTCGAGCAGTACTTC	CASTVAGQLEQYF
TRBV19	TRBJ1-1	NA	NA	TGTGCCAGTAGTCCCGGGAGAGAAGTAAACACTGAAGCTTTCTTT	CASSPGREVNTEAFF
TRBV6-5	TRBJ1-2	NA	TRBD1	TGTGCCAGCAGCCGGAGGACAGGGCCTAACTATGGCTACACCTTC	CASSRRTGPNYGYTF
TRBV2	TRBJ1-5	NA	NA	TGTGCCAGCAGTGAGAGGTATGGGGGCACGGGAAATCAGCCCCAGCATTTT	CASSERYGGTGNQPQHF
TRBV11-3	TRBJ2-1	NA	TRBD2	TGTGCCAGCAGCTTAGGCTTTCGGCTAGCGGACTACAATGAGCAGTTCTTC	CASSLGFRLADYNEQFF
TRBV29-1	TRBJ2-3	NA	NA	TGCAGCGTTGCACCCCGAGGCACAGATACGCAGTATTTT	CSVAPRGTDTQYF
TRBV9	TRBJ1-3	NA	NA	TGTGCCAGCAGCGCGACTTCACCTTTTTCTGGAAACACCATATATTTT	CASSATSPFSGNTIYF